The entry below describes one T cell receptor (beta chain). The data were obtained in a study of blood T cell repertoires in COVID-19. The CDR3 runs to 13 residues. Germline CDR1 and CDR2: MNHEY and SVGAGI. Trimming cost V 9 bases and J 4 bases; bases outside gene matches: 5. How the authors handled the data: Amplification from reference gene primers served as the basis for estimated nucleated cell counts. Produced via immunoSEQ multiplex PCR; TCRdb's table is partial and in-frame only. The DNA gave D and trimming, while V, J and clone size come from that table. The sample gives roughly 170,000 clones, approximately 87% of which show up once; approximately 12% is in the top ten.

This clonotype was sampled from a woman in her seventies with COVID-19, enrolled during active disease. V usage is TRBV6-5 and J usage is TRBJ1-1; 10 positions match TRBD1. The sample taken for sequencing was peripheral blood. CDR3 DNA sequence: TGTGCCAGTAGACAGGGGGCGCCCACTGAAGCTTTCTTT. It specifies CASRQGAPTEAFF.